Ten or more counts support the clone carrying this T cell receptor (beta chain). The source of the sample is a study of T cells in Graves' hyperthyroidism and ophthalmopathy. Investigators excluded patients with uncontrolled infection, other autoimmune disease, pregnancy or lactation. Clinical symptoms, serum thyroxine and TRAb, thyroid ultrasound and orbital computed tomography were used for the diagnoses. Template material for amplifying TCR beta CDR3 regions consisted of RNA transcripts. Carried out on the TCR CDR3, a first-round RT-PCR used the HTBI primer set. TCRdb reprocessed the multiplex PCR reads with MiXCR, giving one entry per CDR3 protein. The top ten clones hold 10% of a sample with about 98,000 distinct CDR3 sequences, around 42% of them seen once. The receptor comes from a woman in her twenties or thirties with Graves' hyperthyroidism. The sequenced sample consisted of peripheral blood or thyroid tissue (not recorded which).

In nucleotides, the CDR3 is TGCAGTGCCATTGGACAGGGAGCAGAGACCCAGTACTTC. It codes for CSAIGQGAETQYF. The rearrangement joins TRBV20-1 to TRBJ2-5; 8 bases match TRBD1. The J segment lost 4 bases and the V segment lost 6 bases, leaving 7 bases of the junction unmatched. The CDR3 is 13 residues long. The germline CDR1 and CDR2 sequences are DFQATT and SNEGSKA (reference sequence).